The 23 T cell receptor beta chains below come from one sample, sequenced in a study of blood T cell repertoires in COVID-19. TCRdb's table, derived via immunoSEQ multiplex PCR, lists solely in-frame clones and lacks some. The repertoire includes under 200,000 clones, roughly 88% of them detected once, and 9.8% sits in the top ten. The material sequenced was peripheral blood. The receptor set was obtained from a woman older than 75 with acute or convalescent COVID-19.

The chain carries TRBV7-9 and TRBJ2-7; D not resolved. The CDR3 extends over 11 amino acids. Trimming removed 4 bases from V and 6 bases from J, with 7 bases in between. Germline lookup yields CDR1 SEHNR and CDR2 FQNEAQ (reference sequence). The CDR3 DNA reads as TGTGCCAGCAGCTCCTCTCTCGAGCAGTACTTC. It encodes CASSSSLEQYF.

This clone was seen a handful of times. This chain joins TRBV6-5 and TRBJ2-2, with 7 bases fitting TRBD1. The CDR3 covers 15 residues. Germline CDR1 reads MNHEY; CDR2 reads SVGAGI. V lost 5 bases, J lost 5 bases, and 8 bases stayed unmatched. The CDR3 region is CASSRQGSGTGELFF. As DNA, the CDR3 is TGTGCCAGCAGTCGACAGGGAAGTGGGACCGGGGAGCTGTTTTTT.

The rearrangement joins TRBV9 to TRBJ1-2; tentatively, D is TRBD1 (6 bases). The CDR3 is 14 amino acids. The germline V gene has CDR1 SGDLS and CDR2 YYNGEE. V was cut by 0 bases and J by 8 bases, with 14 bases left in between. CDR3 region: CASSVGVTGGGYTF. CDR3 in DNA: TGTGCCAGCAGCGTAGGGGTGACAGGCGGAGGCTACACCTTC. The whole variable domain, filled in from reference TRBV9 and TRBJ1-2, reads DSGVTQTPKHLITATGQRVTLRCSPRSGDLSVYWYQQSLDQGLQFLIQYYNGEERAKGNILERFSAQQFPDLHSELNLSSLELGDSALYFCASSVGVTGGGYTFGSGTRLTVV.

In DNA, the CDR3 is TGCGCCAGCAGCGCTAACAGGGCTTCGGAGACCCAGTACTTC. The encoded protein is CASSANRASETQYF. The V and J genes are TRBV5-1 and TRBJ2-5; D possibly corresponds to TRBD1 (6 bases). This CDR3 spans 14 amino acids. Germline V gene lookup returns CDR1 SGHRS and CDR2 YFSETQ. Trimming took 4 bases from V and 5 from J, leaving 15 bases between them.

The chain carries TRBV18 and TRBJ2-1, with 10 nucleotides matching TRBD2. The CDR3 sequence is 14 residues long. V dropped 5 bases and J dropped 7; count of bases not matched to a gene: 5. Germline CDR1 is KGHSH and CDR2 is LQKENI. The CDR3 is CASSYGLAANEQFF. CDR3 bases: TGTGCCAGCTCATACGGACTAGCGGCTAATGAGCAGTTCTTC.

V and J are TRBV19 and TRBJ2-1; TRBD1 aligns across 8 bases. Germline loops: CDR1 LNHDA, CDR2 SQIVND (reference sequence). The CDR3 has 15 residues. Unmatched junction bases numbered 7, after V lost 5 bases and J lost 4 bases. DNA for the CDR3: TGTGCCAGTAGTGCGGGCCAGGGGGCGTACAATGAGCAGTTCTTC. Its translation: CASSAGQGAYNEQFF.

This clone is a singleton in its sample. The chain joins TRBV29-1 to TRBJ2-7, with D possibly being TRBD2 (6 bases). The CDR3 extends over 14 amino acids. CDR1 is SQVTM, CDR2 ANQGSEA, per germline. V shed 4 bases and J shed 7 bases, with 20 bases lying between them. As DNA, the CDR3 is TGCAGCGTTGCTTGGGGGACTCCTATGGGTGAGCAGTACTTC. Encoded protein: CSVAWGTPMGEQYF.

This chain joins TRBV19 and TRBJ1-1; a possible D gene is TRBD1 (6 bases). There are 14 residues in the CDR3. Trimming shortened V by 7 bases and J by 10 bases, and 22 bases separated the two germline ends. CDR1 is LNHDA, CDR2 SQIVND, per germline (reference sequence). The CDR3 DNA sequence: TGTGCCAGTACGAGAAACTACAGGGAGTCAAGAGCTTTCTTT. Translating gives CASTRNYRESRAFF. Using reference TRBV19 and TRBJ1-1 for the parts outside the CDR3, the full variable domain is DGGITQSPKYLFRKEGQNVTLSCEQNLNHDAMYWYRQDPGQGLRLIYYSQIVNDFQKGDIAEGYSVSREKKESFPLTVTSAQKNPTAFYLCASTRNYRESRAFFGQGTRLTVV.

The chain joins TRBV23-1 to TRBJ2-7; D uncertain. TRBV23-1 is classed as an ORF, of uncertain function. V was shortened by 11 bases and J by 7 bases, with 9 bases between the two germline ends. The CDR3 extends over 9 amino acids. The CDR3 DNA sequence: TGCGCCCCCGCCGGGGAGCAGTACTTC. Amino acid sequence: CAPAGEQYF.

Here the CDR3 DNA reads TGTGCTAGTGGTTTGGTACTATGGAGGGCGTACAATGAGCAGTTCTTC. Translation gives CASGLVLWRAYNEQFF. This chain connects TRBV12-5 to TRBJ2-1; perhaps TRBD2 as D (6 bases). CDR1 and CDR2 from the germline V gene are LGHNT and FRNRAP. V was pared by 0 bases and J by 4 bases, with 13 bases between. The CDR3 totals 16 residues.

This chain connects TRBV20-1 to TRBJ2-1, with a possible D match to TRBD2 (6 bases). The CDR3 has 14 residues. Trimming cost V 3 bases and J 9 bases, with 18 bases left between them. Germline lookup yields CDR1 DFQATT and CDR2 SNEGSKA (reference sequence). The CDR3 reads CSASSRRGGVEQFF. In DNA, the CDR3 is TGCAGTGCTAGTAGTAGGCGGGGTGGAGTTGAGCAGTTCTTC.

V is TRBV6-5 and J is TRBJ2-5; D remains unclear. Germline-derived CDR1 and CDR2 are MNHEY and SVGAGI. The CDR3 consists of 14 residues. The V end lost 7 bases, the J end lost 2 bases, and 14 bases lay between the germline ends. The CDR3 is CASTPWAGQETQYF. CDR3 DNA: TGTGCCAGCACCCCTTGGGCAGGACAAGAGACCCAGTACTTC.

This chain connects TRBV7-9 to TRBJ1-3, with TRBD1 as a possible D gene (6 bases). This CDR3 is built from 16 residues. From germline, CDR1 is SEHNR and CDR2 FQNEAQ (reference sequence). Trimming took 4 bases from V and 0 from J, leaving 13 bases between them. The CDR3 DNA is TGTGCCAGCAGCTGGCAGGGGTTACACTCTGGAAACACCATATATTTT. Its translation: CASSWQGLHSGNTIYF. Based on the CDR3 plus reference TRBV7-9 and TRBJ1-3, the full variable domain is DTGVSQNPRHKITKRGQNVTFRCDPISEHNRLYWYRQTLGQGPEFLTYFQNEAQLEKSRLLSDRFSAERPKGSFSTLEIQRTEQGDSAMYLCASSWQGLHSGNTIYFGEGSWLTVV.

The CDR3 nucleotides read TGTGCCAGCAGCCCAGCGGCTCGCTCCTACGAGCAGTACTTC. Its protein product is CASSPAARSYEQYF. The gene calls are TRBV7-2 and TRBJ2-7; possible D gene TRBD2, 5 bases. V dropped 5 bases and J dropped 0 bases, with 11 bases sitting between them. CDR1 is SGHTA and CDR2 is FQGNSA in the germline V gene. The CDR3 extends over 14 amino acids.

This sequence joins TRBV5-4 and TRBJ2-7, with D perhaps matching TRBD2 (5 bases). CDR1 is SGHNT and CDR2 is YYREEE in the germline V gene (reference sequence). The CDR3 is 15 residues long. Between the trimmed V and J ends, which lost 1 base and 3 bases, there was a span of 14 bases. The CDR3 is CASSLRGVNNYEQYF. The CDR3 bases are TGTGCCAGCAGCTTGCGGGGAGTCAACAACTACGAGCAGTACTTC.

The chain links TRBV30 to TRBJ2-1; a weak D match, TRBD2 (6 bases). The germline V and J ends were trimmed by 0 bases and 9 bases, with 18 bases remaining between them. CDR3 length: 15 residues. The germline V gene has CDR1 GTSNPN and CDR2 SVGIG (reference sequence). This chain's CDR3 is CAWSVTGRRGGEQFF. As DNA, the CDR3 is TGTGCCTGGAGTGTAACCGGGAGACGGGGAGGTGAGCAGTTCTTC.

In DNA form, the CDR3 reads TGCGCCAGCAGCTTGGTAGGAGGGGCCGGGGAGCTGTTTTTT. This translates into CASSLVGGAGELFF. This chain links TRBV5-1 with TRBJ2-2; D may be TRBD2 (6 bases). Germline assignment: CDR1 SGHRS and CDR2 YFSETQ. V lost 0 bases and J 6 bases, leaving 9 bases between the germline ends. The CDR3 length is 14 residues.

The gene calls are TRBV6-1 and TRBJ1-4, with D possibly TRBD1 on 5 matching bases. Trimming removed 1 base from V and 4 bases from J, with 10 bases in between. CDR3 length equals 15 residues. Germline assignment: CDR1 MNHNS and CDR2 SASEGT. The CDR3 DNA sequence: TGTGCCAGCAGTGAAGTCGGGGGGATTAATGAAAAACTGTTTTTT. Its translation is CASSEVGGINEKLFF.

V usage is TRBV5-1 and J usage is TRBJ2-2; tentatively, D is TRBD2 (6 bases). This CDR3 has 15 amino acids. V was shortened by 6 bases and J by 4 bases, with 16 bases between the two germline ends. Germline values: CDR1 SGHRS, CDR2 YFSETQ. CDR3 residues: CASTAGTQGTGELFF. DNA for the CDR3: TGCGCCAGCACCGCCGGGACTCAAGGCACCGGGGAGCTGTTTTTT.

The chain carries TRBV5-6 and TRBJ2-1; tentative D call: TRBD1 (6 bases). CDR3 length: 14 residues. V was shortened by 2 bases and J by 3 bases, with 9 bases between the two germline ends. Looked up from germline, CDR1 is SGHDT and CDR2 is YYEEEE. CDR3 amino acids: CASSLQGFYNEQFF. The CDR3 DNA reads TGTGCCAGCAGCTTACAGGGATTCTACAATGAGCAGTTCTTC. Supplemented by reference TRBV5-6 and TRBJ2-1, the full variable domain reads DAGVTQSPTHLIKTRGQQVTLRCSPKSGHDTVSWYQQALGQGPQFIFQYYEEEERQRGNFPDRFSGHQFPNYSSELNVNALLLGDSALYLCASSLQGFYNEQFFGPGTRLTVL.

This chain uses TRBV4-3 with TRBJ1-1, with TRBD1 matching 7 bases. The CDR3 consists of 14 residues. Germline-derived CDR1 and CDR2 are LGHNA and YSLEER. The ends lost 1 base at V and 5 bases at J; junction bases unmatched: 4. The CDR3 DNA is TGCGCCAGCAGCCAAGTCAGGGGGGAGACTGAAGCTTTCTTT. It is translated as CASSQVRGETEAFF.

Judged by abundance, this clone is medium-sized (0.01 to 0.1%). The chain couples TRBV19 to TRBJ1-2; the match to TRBD1 covers 7 bases. The CDR3 has 14 amino acids. Germline V gives CDR1 LNHDA, CDR2 SQIVND (reference sequence). Trimming took 5 bases from V and 1 from J; bases not matched to a gene: 4. CDR3 nucleotide sequence: TGTGCCAGTAGTGCAGCAGGGGGTAACTATGGCTACACCTTC. The encoded protein is CASSAAGGNYGYTF.

The count of this clone is one. The chain uses TRBV9 and TRBJ1-3; 12 bases map to TRBD1. Per germline, CDR1 SGDLS and CDR2 YYNGEE. V was pared by 1 base and J by 2 bases, with 4 bases of the junction left unmatched. The CDR3 length is 17 residues. The CDR3 here is CASSVLGQGATGNTIYF. CDR3 sequence (DNA): TGTGCCAGCAGCGTATTGGGACAGGGGGCGACTGGAAACACCATATATTTT.